The 31 T cell receptor beta chains presented below share a single source sample, sequenced in a study of cytomegalovirus exposure and HLA in healthy donors. PCR primers comprised 60 Vbeta and 13 Jbeta primers. Here immunoSEQ multiplex PCR was the method, and the copy in TCRdb shows in-frame clones only, minus some. Found here are about 150,000 clones, roughly three quarters of them singletons; the top ten hold less than 5%. The sample consisted of PBMCs. The source of these receptors is a man in his 60s in good health and CMV-seronegative.

This clone was observed once. The chain couples TRBV28 to TRBJ1-1, with D tentatively TRBD1 (5 bases). The V end was cut by 10 bases, the J end by 0 bases, with 15 bases between. Per the germline V gene, CDR1 is MDHEN and CDR2 is SYDVKM. This CDR3 contains 14 residues. CDR3 coding DNA: TGTGCCACCTCCCCGGGGGGAGTGAACACTGAAGCTTTCTTT. The encoded protein is CATSPGGVNTEAFF.

This chain links TRBV11-2 with TRBJ1-1; D may be TRBD1 (5 bases). Deletions cut 3 bases from V and 7 bases from J, with 18 bases between. Per the germline V gene, CDR1 is SGHAT and CDR2 is FQNNGV. The CDR3 contains 15 residues. The CDR3 reads CASSLIKGPYSEAFF. CDR3 nucleotide sequence: TGTGCCAGCAGCTTGATTAAGGGGCCATACAGTGAAGCTTTCTTT.

This chain joins TRBV6-1 and TRBJ2-1, with D hard to call. CDR1 MNHNS and CDR2 SASEGT come from the germline V gene. The CDR3 has 14 residues. Trimming cost V 0 bases and J 6 bases, with 9 bases left between them. CDR3 in amino acids: CASSEAESFNEQFF. CDR3 sequence (DNA): TGTGCCAGCAGTGAAGCTGAGAGTTTCAATGAGCAGTTCTTC.

The chain carries TRBV9 and TRBJ1-5; 8 bases match TRBD1. CDR1 SGDLS and CDR2 YYNGEE come from the germline V gene. CDR3 length: 15 amino acids. V was pared by 4 bases and J by 3 bases, with 6 bases of the junction left unmatched. The CDR3: CASSPGTGYNQPQHF. CDR3 DNA sequence: TGTGCCAGCAGCCCCGGGACAGGATACAATCAGCCCCAGCATTTT.

The J gene is TRBJ2-1, the V gene TRBV18, with 7 bases matching TRBD2. The CDR3 has 15 residues. Germline trimming cut 0 bases from V and 8 bases from J; bases unmatched to any gene: 7. Per germline, CDR1 KGHSH and CDR2 LQKENI. This chain's CDR3 is CASSPPSGTGDEQFF. The CDR3 coding sequence is TGTGCCAGCTCACCACCGAGCGGGACGGGGGATGAGCAGTTCTTC.

This clone was counted a few times. The V and J genes are TRBV28 and TRBJ1-2; TRBD1 agrees at 10 bases. The V gene end was trimmed by 6 bases and the J gene end by 7 bases; junction bases not matched to a gene: 8. The germline V gene has CDR1 MDHEN and CDR2 SYDVKM. This CDR3 contains 14 residues. The CDR3 loop reads CASRKDRGRSGYTF. The CDR3 nucleotides are TGTGCCAGCAGAAAGGACAGGGGGAGGTCTGGCTACACCTTC.

The chain carries TRBV9 and TRBJ2-3; D is unclear. The CDR3 loop spans 15 amino acids. CDR1 is SGDLS and CDR2 is YYNGEE in the germline V gene. Trimming removed 0 bases from V and 4 bases from J, with 12 bases in between. In DNA form, the CDR3 reads TGTGCCAGCAGCGTAGCCCCGAATCGGGCAGATACGCAGTATTTT. Residues: CASSVAPNRADTQYF.

This clone was detected only a few times. This sequence joins TRBV5-6 and TRBJ2-3; weak D call: TRBD2 (5 bases). Per the germline V gene, CDR1 is SGHDT and CDR2 is YYEEEE. CDR3 length: 13 residues. V was shortened by 3 bases and J by 8 bases, with 13 bases between the two germline ends. This CDR3 is CASSSGIVTTQYF. In DNA, the CDR3 is TGTGCCAGCAGCTCCGGGATCGTCACTACGCAGTATTTT.

The chain is built from TRBV6-1 and TRBJ1-1; 8 bases are a match to TRBD1. The ends lost 6 bases at V and 14 bases at J; junction bases unmatched: 20. Per germline, CDR1 MNHNS and CDR2 SASEGT. The CDR3 has 15 amino acids. This CDR3 is CASSLDRGPNAMAFF. DNA for the CDR3: TGTGCCAGCAGCCTTGACAGGGGCCCAAACGCCATGGCCTTCTTT.

The gene calls are TRBV7-9 and TRBJ1-3; TRBD1 matches at 12 bases. The CDR3 covers 19 residues. V lost 6 bases, J lost 4 bases, and 16 bases stayed unmatched. CDR1 is SEHNR and CDR2 is FQNEAQ in the germline V gene (reference sequence). DNA for the CDR3: TGTGCCAGCAGGTACTCCGGGACAGGGGGCGATCGGAAGGGAAACACCATATATTTT. Its translation is CASRYSGTGGDRKGNTIYF.

This chain links TRBV19 with TRBJ1-1; D ambiguous. The V and J ends lost 3 bases and 1 base respectively, with 9 bases between them. Germline loops: CDR1 LNHDA, CDR2 SQIVND (reference sequence). CDR3 length: 14 amino acids. CDR3 DNA: TGTGCCAGTAGTATCCAGGTGGGGAACACTGAAGCTTTCTTT. Its protein product is CASSIQVGNTEAFF.

The V and J genes are TRBV9 and TRBJ1-6; 7 nucleotides align to TRBD1. The CDR3 is 14 amino acids. Looked up from germline, CDR1 is SGDLS and CDR2 is YYNGEE. The ends lost 5 bases at V and 7 bases at J; junction bases unmatched: 6. The CDR3: CASSRTGVNSPLHF. Written as DNA, the CDR3 is TGTGCCAGCAGTCGAACAGGGGTGAATTCACCCCTCCACTTT.

The chain uses TRBV10-2 and TRBJ2-7, with TRBD2 matching over 13 bases. V shed 4 bases and J 6 bases; nucleotides not matched to a gene: 0. The CDR3 contains 13 residues. Germline CDR1 is WSHSY and CDR2 is SAAADI. The CDR3: CASSGLAGGEQYF. The CDR3 coding sequence is TGCGCCAGCAGTGGACTAGCGGGAGGCGAGCAGTACTTC.

The V gene is TRBV19, the J gene TRBJ2-3, with TRBD2 identical over 10 bases. The V gene end was trimmed by 3 bases and the J gene end by 4 bases; junction bases not matched to a gene: 4. CDR3 length: 15 amino acids. Germline values: CDR1 LNHDA, CDR2 SQIVND (reference sequence). CDR3 nucleotides: TGTGCCAGTAGTATCCTAGCGGGAGAGCCAGATACGCAGTATTTT. Translated, it gives CASSILAGEPDTQYF.

This rearrangement joins TRBV7-9 to TRBJ2-3, with 9 bases that match TRBD2. The germline CDR1 and CDR2 sequences are SEHNR and FQNEAQ (reference sequence). The CDR3 consists of 14 residues. Germline trimming cut 5 bases from V and 3 bases from J; bases unmatched to any gene: 3. The CDR3 here is CASSPSGRTDTQYF. The DNA of the CDR3 is TGTGCCAGCAGCCCCAGCGGGAGGACAGATACGCAGTATTTT.

This clone has just a few counts. CDR3 bases: TGTGCCAGCAGTTTGCGGGGACCAAACTACGAGCAGTACTTC. It encodes CASSLRGPNYEQYF. The chain recombines TRBV28 with TRBJ2-7, with D maybe TRBD2 (6 bases). The length of the CDR3 is 14 residues. The germline V gene encodes CDR1 MDHEN and CDR2 SYDVKM. V lost 3 bases and J lost 3, with 12 bases in between. Supplemented by reference TRBV28 and TRBJ2-7, the full variable domain reads DVKVTQSSRYLVKRTGEKVFLECVQDMDHENMFWYRQDPGLGLRLIYFSYDVKMKEKGDIPEGYSVSREKKERFSLILESASTNQTSMYLCASSLRGPNYEQYFGPGTRLTVT.

The chain is built from TRBV6-1 and TRBJ2-1; 11 nucleotides match TRBD2. The CDR3 totals 15 residues. CDR1 and CDR2 from the germline V gene are MNHNS and SASEGT. Trimming cost V 5 bases and J 6 bases; bases outside gene matches: 6. In DNA form, the CDR3 reads TGTGCCAGCAGTACTAGCGGGAGTAGTAGCAATGAGCAGTTCTTC. Its protein product is CASSTSGSSSNEQFF.

The chain uses TRBV28 and TRBJ2-1; D might be TRBD2 (5 bases). Trimming removed 9 bases from V and 6 bases from J, with 18 bases in between. CDR3 length: 14 residues. Germline CDR1 and CDR2: MDHEN and SYDVKM. As DNA, the CDR3 is TGTGCCAGTTATACTAGGGATACCTGCAATGAGCAGTTCTTC. Residues: CASYTRDTCNEQFF.

This rearrangement joins TRBV11-2 to TRBJ2-5; the D gene is possibly TRBD2 (5 bases). Germline loops: CDR1 SGHAT, CDR2 FQNNGV. CDR3 size: 14 residues. Trimming removed 5 bases at V and 0 bases at J, with 10 bases between. CDR3 bases: TGTGCCAGCAGCCCCAGCGGAAACCAAGAGACCCAGTACTTC. It specifies CASSPSGNQETQYF.

The J gene is TRBJ2-2, the V gene TRBV27; TRBD1 matches at 8 bases. Germline V gene sequence: CDR1 MNHEY, CDR2 SMNVEV (reference sequence). V shed 6 bases, J shed 1 base, and the junction held 7 bases outside the gene matches. This CDR3 has 16 amino acids. CDR3 region: CASRPSGTGNTGELFF. The CDR3 bases are TGTGCCAGCAGGCCTTCCGGGACAGGGAACACCGGGGAGCTGTTTTTT.

The chain carries TRBV13 and TRBJ1-5; D might be TRBD1 (6 bases). The ends were cut back, 4 bases at V and 7 bases at J, with 11 bases in the middle. CDR3 size: 13 residues. Germline V gene lookup returns CDR1 PRHDT and CDR2 FYEKMQ (reference sequence). CDR3 nucleotides: TGTGCCAGCAGCTCCCACAGGGACCAGCCCCAGCATTTT. Its translation: CASSSHRDQPQHF.

The chain carries TRBV28 and TRBJ2-5; 9 nucleotides line up with TRBD2. Unmatched junction bases numbered 5, after V lost 7 bases and J lost 5 bases. Germline CDR1 MDHEN, CDR2 SYDVKM. CDR3 size: 13 residues. CDR3 DNA sequence: TGTGCCAGCACCTATAGCGGGAGCGAGACCCAGTACTTC. Amino acids: CASTYSGSETQYF. The whole variable domain, remainder taken from reference TRBV28 and TRBJ2-5, is DVKVTQSSRYLVKRTGEKVFLECVQDMDHENMFWYRQDPGLGLRLIYFSYDVKMKEKGDIPEGYSVSREKKERFSLILESASTNQTSMYLCASTYSGSETQYFGPGTRLLVL.

The V and J genes are TRBV10-3 and TRBJ2-2, with 11 bases matching TRBD1. This CDR3 is 19 amino acids long. J was trimmed by 1 base and V by 3 bases; bases with no gene match: 10. Per germline, CDR1 ENHRY and CDR2 SYGVKD. CDR3 protein: CAISDPDRGRVGNTGELFF. The CDR3 region has the DNA TGTGCCATCAGTGATCCGGACAGGGGGCGAGTGGGGAACACCGGGGAGCTGTTTTTT.

The chain carries TRBV6-1 and TRBJ1-4, with D possibly matching TRBD1 (5 bases). The CDR3 length is 14 residues. The V end was cut by 4 bases, the J end by 6 bases, with 12 bases between. Germline CDR1 is MNHNS and CDR2 is SASEGT. The CDR3 DNA reads TGTGCCAGCAGTGCCGACAGAGAAGATGAAAAACTGTTTTTT. This codes for CASSADREDEKLFF.

J is TRBJ1-1 and V is TRBV28; D remains unclear. The CDR3 runs to 12 residues. The ends were cut back, 5 bases at V and 3 bases at J, with 7 bases in the middle. The germline gives CDR1 MDHEN, CDR2 SYDVKM. As DNA, the CDR3 is TGTGCCAGCAGTCCCAGGTACACTGAAGCTTTCTTT. The encoded protein is CASSPRYTEAFF.

This clone was detected once. The V call is TRBV5-4, the J call TRBJ2-7; 9 bases line up with TRBD2. This CDR3 has 14 residues. Per the germline V gene, CDR1 is SGHNT and CDR2 is YYREEE (reference sequence). V was pared by 3 bases and J by 9 bases, with 10 bases of the junction left unmatched. CDR3 coding DNA: TGTGCCAGCAGCTCTGGCGGGACTAGCCACCGGCAGTACTTC. This sequence encodes CASSSGGTSHRQYF.

This chain links TRBV28 with TRBJ2-5; TRBD1 aligns across 10 bases. The CDR3 consists of 15 residues. J was trimmed by 2 bases and V by 5 bases; bases with no gene match: 5. Germline CDR1 and CDR2: MDHEN and SYDVKM. CDR3 coding DNA: TGTGCCAGCAGTGCTCCGGGACAGGGGCAAGAGACCCAGTACTTC. Translated: CASSAPGQGQETQYF.

This clone was recorded a few times. This chain connects TRBV5-1 to TRBJ1-6; possibly TRBD1 for D (6 bases). V dropped 2 bases and J dropped 5 bases, with 8 bases sitting between them. The CDR3 runs to 14 residues. Germline CDR1 reads SGHRS; CDR2 reads YFSETQ. The CDR3: CASSFSGDNSPLHF. CDR3 DNA: TGCGCCAGCAGCTTTTCAGGGGATAATTCACCCCTCCACTTT.

V and J are TRBV12-5 and TRBJ1-2; 8 nucleotides agree with TRBD1. V shed 5 bases, J shed 9 bases, and the junction held 5 bases outside the gene matches. Germline values: CDR1 LGHNT, CDR2 FRNRAP. The CDR3 has 12 residues. CDR3 region: CASGLDRGSYTF. For the CDR3, the DNA is TGTGCTAGTGGTCTTGACAGGGGCAGCTACACCTTC.

The V call is TRBV27, the J call TRBJ1-5; D unclear. V was pared by 6 bases and J by 2 bases, with 14 bases between. The germline V gene has CDR1 MNHEY and CDR2 SMNVEV (reference sequence). The CDR3 spans 15 residues. The CDR3 region has the DNA TGTGCCAGCAGAGAGGTCTATATTGGCAATCAGCCCCAGCATTTT. Amino acids: CASREVYIGNQPQHF.

The CDR3 DNA reads as TGTGCCAGTAGTAAGGCACAGGGGGCTCGCGGGCAGCCCCAGCATTTT. It codes for CASSKAQGARGQPQHF. The chain uses TRBV19 and TRBJ1-5; 9 bases match TRBD1. Germline V gives CDR1 LNHDA, CDR2 SQIVND (reference sequence). Unmatched junction bases numbered 11, after V lost 4 bases and J lost 7 bases. CDR3 length: 16 residues.